This is a list of T cell receptor beta chains from one sample in a study of CD8+ T cells in alopecia areata. Sequencing was performed with immunoSEQ multiplex PCR; in TCRdb, only in-frame clones are kept and a portion is missing. The table shows 180,000 or so clones, with roughly 60% occurring only once. This specimen consisted of CD4+ T cells sorted from blood, obtained between weeks 55 and 65, from a patient treated with tofacitinib. These receptors all come from a human donor with alopecia areata. Each CDR3 is given with its conserved first and last residue. Where a row states a size, it is once, few, many or the class of an expanded clone; other rows omit it.

cdr3_aa clone_size v_call cdr3_length j_call
CASSRRLAGGPLDNEQFF NA TRBV9 18 TRBJ2-1
CASSRGGTTDTQYF NA TRBV19 14 TRBJ2-3
CAIALGTQETQYF once TRBV10-3 13 TRBJ2-5
CASSMGLAPTYEQYF few TRBV5-1 15 TRBJ2-7
CASSLLTGANVLTF NA TRBV5-1 14 TRBJ2-6
CSVQAGTRYNEQFF NA TRBV29-1 14 TRBJ2-1
CASSFPQGETQYF NA TRBV5-1 13 TRBJ2-5
CSVTDNNYGYTF few TRBV29-1 12 TRBJ1-2
CASRTSISTDTQYF NA TRBV27 14 TRBJ2-3
CASSTGPKVQQFF few TRBV7-2 13 TRBJ2-1
CSARESNEQYF NA TRBV20-1 11 TRBJ2-7
CSTLTGGFADTQYF NA TRBV29-1 14 TRBJ2-3
CASCETGGRTDTQYF NA TRBV11-3 15 TRBJ2-3
CASSPPRPNTGELFF few TRBV4-2 15 TRBJ2-2
CSVAPAGFGGYTF NA TRBV29-1 13 TRBJ1-2
CASSRLGPGTNTGELFF NA TRBV4-1 17 TRBJ2-2
CASSLGVVANVLTF few TRBV5-1 14 TRBJ2-6
CASSPTQSSYNSPLHF NA TRBV18 16 TRBJ1-6
CASSATSGGWYEQYF few TRBV9 15 TRBJ2-7
CASSEQSTDTQYF NA TRBV2 13 TRBJ2-3
CASSGGATYNEQFF NA TRBV6-5 14 TRBJ2-1
CASTDRGGGLTNTGELFF NA TRBV7-9 18 TRBJ2-2
CASSRQKGGTDTQYF NA TRBV6-5 15 TRBJ2-3
CAWRTGFGYTF NA TRBV30 11 TRBJ1-2
CASSVGTANEKLFF NA TRBV6-1 14 TRBJ1-4
CASSSAGTGDSPLHF few TRBV11-1 15 TRBJ1-6
CASSRFQGTYEQYF NA TRBV4-2 14 TRBJ2-7
CSSLGQETQYF NA TRBV29-1 11 TRBJ2-5
CAWSGSYQNQPQHF NA TRBV30 14 TRBJ1-5
CASSGPWSYQPQHF NA TRBV2 14 TRBJ1-5
CASSQVDNLQETQYF few TRBV4-2 15 TRBJ2-5
CASSLLPDEKLFF NA TRBV27 13 TRBJ1-4
CASSERETQYF NA TRBV5-8 11 TRBJ2-5
CASNPGQGAHGYTF NA TRBV6-6 14 TRBJ1-2
CASSQPANRVEQYF NA TRBV4-1 14 TRBJ2-7
CAISEGQRNTEAFF few TRBV10-3 14 TRBJ1-1
CASSLMTYNSPLHF NA TRBV7-9 14 TRBJ1-6
CASSLELAGGRETQYF NA TRBV5-1 16 TRBJ2-5
CSAPTDYGYTF NA TRBV20-1 11 TRBJ1-2
CSGLYGTEAFF NA TRBV29-1 11 TRBJ1-1
CAWKGFGFRHGSPLHF NA TRBV30 16 TRBJ1-6
CASSPGTGRYGYTF NA TRBV4-2 14 TRBJ1-2
CSGMGQGNYEQYF NA TRBV29-1 13 TRBJ2-7
CASRSISYEQYF NA TRBV6-5 12 TRBJ2-7
CAWILSSYGYTF NA TRBV30 12 TRBJ1-2
CASSLGNTGELFF NA TRBV5-1 13 TRBJ2-2
CASSSTGLAAFF NA TRBV7-2 12 TRBJ1-1
CSVGRGAEAFF NA TRBV29-1 11 TRBJ1-1
CASSLNPTETQYF NA TRBV7-3 13 TRBJ2-5
CSYARGESTDTQYF few TRBV29-1 14 TRBJ2-3
CASSSSRGNLWNEQYF NA TRBV7-2 16 TRBJ2-7
CASSLTGGTTDTQYF NA TRBV5-1 15 TRBJ2-3
CASSLSSGEEFF NA TRBV5-4 12 TRBJ2-1
CATSLQVNDQPQHF NA TRBV15 14 TRBJ1-5
CASSRQATNEKLFF once TRBV6-5 14 TRBJ1-4
CASSSTDRGGYNEQFF NA TRBV7-8 16 TRBJ2-1
CASSQDIYYEQYF NA TRBV4-2 13 TRBJ2-7